This TCR beta chain was documented in a study of T cells in Graves' hyperthyroidism and ophthalmopathy (dated by TCRdb to the late 2010s). Notes on the research overall: Peripheral blood samples were taken at the time of initial diagnosis, prior to any treatment. After blood sampling, hyperthyroidism patients were treated with methimazole at a starting dose of 30 mg daily, and ophthalmopathy patients were treated with high-dose intravenous methylprednisolone. Prospective prediction of ophthalmopathy was tested in an independent validation cohort consisting of some 19 hyperthyroidism patients and 15 or so patients who later progressed to ophthalmopathy. According to the paper, TCR Vbeta CDR3 sequencing was carried out on 135 peripheral blood samples, which came from approximately 43 ophthalmopathy, fewer than 80 hyperthyroidism and roughly 17 progressor patients. For training and testing, the 100 or so patients in the discovery cohort were randomly divided in a 7:3 ratio. TCR V-J signatures able to tell the groups apart were searched for in a discovery cohort of 95 to 100 patients, of whom more than 40 had Graves' ophthalmopathy and about 55 had stable Graves' hyperthyroidism. Thyroid tissue and blood T-cell repertoires from roughly 6 Graves' hyperthyroidism patients were also compared in the study. What the study reported, not specific to this receptor: Blood samples also contained most of the expanded thyroid clonotypes (frequency above 0.001), which suggests that blood repertoires may reflect thyroid immune responses. In validation, progression to ophthalmopathy was predicted by the model with roughly 69% sensitivity and 72.22% specificity, a median of roughly 6.4 months before onset. A 13 V-J signature model separated ophthalmopathy from stable hyperthyroidism, with 87.88% sensitivity and just under 84% specificity in cross-validation and 80%/75% in testing. No statistical method was used to fix the sample size in advance, and group allocation was not hidden from the investigators.

Notes on this clonotype: Its antigen is still unknown. Base quality data are lacking; no much larger clone is found one base away.

Cut back by 3 bases and 1 base, the V and J ends lie 9 bases apart. The CDR3 contains 14 residues, cysteine and phenylalanine counted. The entry retains the CDR3 DNA only, 42 bases that are in frame from base 1. TCR beta CDR3 regions were amplified from RNA transcripts. A first-round RT-PCR of the TCR CDR3 used the HTBI primer set with the Qiagen OneStep RT-PCR kit. Libraries were constructed in a second round of multiplex PCR, after which size selection and purification were carried out. Libraries were sequenced paired-end with 100 bp reads on an Illumina HiSeq2000. Under the source paper's analysis protocol: SOAPnuke was used to process the raw data, removing reads that contained adapters or uncalled bases, had a mean Phred below 15, or lacked an exact match to the constant primer or identifier. COPE v1.2.5 was used to merge the high-quality paired reads, and each unique nucleotide sequence was defined as a clonotype. Clonotypes were aligned to IMGT TRBV, TRBD and TRBJ reference segments using MiTCR v1.1. Only V-J combinations with frequency above 0.0001, covering about 99% of repertoires, were analysed. A TCS score was defined as the ratio between F50 (clonal expansion) and ExV (chaos), using BLOSUM62-based TCRdist between CDR3 peptides within each V-J. Welch's t-statistics and random forest reduced 500 to 650 V-J features to roughly 13, which were used in a naive Bayes classifier (R e1071). In TCRdb, the public reads were trimmed at Q25 with fastp and aligned with MiXCR, with productive beta chains retained. Rows are combined by CDR3 protein, so each entry shows the most common genes and DNA. It is TCRdb's table, rather than the study itself, that gives the V and J calls and clone size. Here the sample has about 400,000 distinct CDR3 sequences; more than 13% occur a single time. The ten largest clonotypes hold 32% of the sample.

Stable Graves' hyperthyroidism was defined as no progression to ophthalmopathy during 18 months of follow-up. Hyperthyroidism patients were newly diagnosed, had a disease duration of under 2 months, and were aged 18 to 65 years. Patients with uncontrolled infections, other autoimmune diseases, pregnancy or lactation were excluded. Diagnoses were based on clinical symptoms, serum thyroxine and TRAb, thyroid ultrasound and orbital computed tomography. PBMCs were separated from roughly 9.3 ml of fresh peripheral blood using Ficoll-Paque density gradient centrifugation. Total RNA was extracted with Trizol reagent, and quality was checked on an Agilent 2100 Bioanalyzer.

Input material: blood. This sequence was found in a woman aged 30 to 39 with Graves' hyperthyroidism. The chain links TRBV12-3 or TRBV12-4 with TRBJ1-1; a confident D gene designation cannot be given. The CDR3 has the sequence CASSFAHPNTEAFF. The DNA sequence follows: TGTGCCAGCAGTTTCGCTCATCCGAACACTGAAGCTTTCTTT.